This entry features one T cell receptor beta chain sequence. Its target antigen remains unknown. No much larger clone exists at a distance of one base, and base qualities are not known. The trial excluded patients who had a history of autoimmune disease or who were on systemic immunosuppression. In every dose cohort, peripheral blood was drawn for TCR sequencing at baseline, cycle 4 day 1, and cycle 7 day 1. Samples were obtained from an open-label, multicenter, first-in-human phase I dose-escalation trial of ivuxolimab. Adults with locally advanced or metastatic melanoma, renal cell carcinoma, hepatocellular carcinoma or head and neck squamous cell carcinoma were enrolled in the trial. Before TCR sequencing, CD4+ T cells and CD8+ T cells from peripheral blood were sorted into separate populations. The sample comes from a study of OX40 agonist ivuxolimab in advanced cancers. Some background on the complete study: Ivuxolimab, which targeted the costimulatory receptor OX40 (CD134), was an agonistic, fully human IgG2 monoclonal antibody. Intravenous ivuxolimab was administered to patients every 2 weeks at six dose levels: 0.01, 0.1, 0.3, 1.5, 3 and 10 mg/kg. Of the roughly 51 dose-escalation patients, hepatocellular carcinoma was present in about 20, melanoma in around 15, renal cell carcinoma in 9 and head and neck cancer in 9. The point of sequencing TCRbeta in the periphery was to test whether ivuxolimab changed TCR sequence diversity and drove clonal T-cell expansion. The monotherapy dose-escalation portion (N ≈ 55 patients) of the phase I ivuxolimab trial is reported in the paper. In the dose-escalation cohort, roughly 80% of patients were male, and the mean age was approximately 60 years, with a range of roughly 20 to 85. Prior anti-PD-1, anti-PD-L1 or anti-CTLA-4 therapy was permitted, and checkpoint inhibitors had been received by less than 45% of dose-escalation patients. Partial responses occurred in three dose-escalation patients: two with cutaneous melanoma and one with hepatocellular carcinoma.

CDR1 and CDR2 (SGHRS, YFSETQ) derive from the germline V gene. The CDR3 sequence holds 14 residues, the cysteine and phenylalanine included. The read is trimmed to its CDR3 DNA, 42 bases read in frame from base 1. V trim: 3 bases; J trim: 3 bases; unmatched bases: 3. To sequence the TCRbeta CDR3 region, genomic DNA was isolated from the sorted cells. The immunoSEQ Assay was used for sequencing of TCRbeta CDR3 regions. What TCRdb holds here is the immuneACCESS table cut down to in-frame rearrangements. Part of the clones is not present; checked against another copy, under half of the missing clones reflect an unresolved V gene, and the others are unexplained. This sample has 75,000 to 100,000 clones in its table, and more than 80% of those were observed once. The top ten clonotypes cover 5.8% of the sample. General conclusions and limits of the study: After ivuxolimab, CD8+ T cells had more expanded clones than CD4+ T cells on average. The antigen specificity of the peripheral T cells that underwent clonal expansion was not determined. Low levels of normalized T-cell clonal expansion were also seen in some patients who did not respond. In the 0.1-3.0 mg/kg groups, partial responders had among the lowest normalized peripheral clonal expansion, particularly in CD8+ T cells. At doses of 0.1 to 3.0 mg/kg, clonal expansion of both CD4+ and CD8+ blood T cells was observed from baseline to week 6.

Source: CD4+ or CD8+ T cells sorted from blood, taken in a trial of the OX40 agonist ivuxolimab. This receptor chain uses TRBV5-1 and TRBJ2-7, with 10 central nucleotides matching TRBD1. The clonotype originates from an adult with an advanced solid tumor such as melanoma, head and neck, liver or kidney cancer. The CDR3 protein: CASSYDRGHYEQYF. The DNA sequence is as follows: TGCGCCAGCAGCTACGACAGGGGGCACTACGAGCAGTACTTC.